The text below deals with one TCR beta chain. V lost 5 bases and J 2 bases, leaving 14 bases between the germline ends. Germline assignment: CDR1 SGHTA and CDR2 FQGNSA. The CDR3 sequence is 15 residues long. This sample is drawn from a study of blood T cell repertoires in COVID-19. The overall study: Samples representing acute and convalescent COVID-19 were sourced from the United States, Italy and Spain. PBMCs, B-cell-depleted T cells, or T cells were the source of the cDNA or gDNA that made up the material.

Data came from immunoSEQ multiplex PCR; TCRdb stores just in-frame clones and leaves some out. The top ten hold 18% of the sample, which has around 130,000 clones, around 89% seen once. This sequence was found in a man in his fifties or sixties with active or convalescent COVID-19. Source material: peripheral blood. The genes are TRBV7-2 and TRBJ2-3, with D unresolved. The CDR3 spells CASSEFGDTTDTQYF. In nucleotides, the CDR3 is TGTGCCAGCAGCGAGTTCGGCGACACCACAGATACGCAGTATTTT.